The rows below give T cell receptor beta chains drawn from one sample of a study of neoadjuvant anti-PD-1 for oral cavity cancer. Profiling relied on immunoSEQ multiplex PCR, and the TCRdb table lists in-frame clones only, not all of them. The table has around 15,000 clones, about 60% seen once; the top ten hold around 2.7%. Source: PBMCs, taken before nivolumab (anti-PD-1) treatment. The receptors were sampled from a person aged 35-79 years with oral cavity squamous cell carcinoma. The CDR3 runs from the conserved cysteine through the conserved F or W. The D gene is left open where the match is weak. Rows may omit the clone size; those that give it use once, few, many or a size class.

D gene	clone size	V gene	J gene	CDR3 protein	CDR3 DNA
-	once	TRBV6-5	TRBJ1-2	CASSYSTNGVYGYTF	TGTGCCAGCAGTTACTCGACGAACGGGGTCTATGGCTACACCTTC
-	-	TRBV19	TRBJ1-5	CASSISPAGWHF	TGTGCCAGTAGTATATCCCCGGCTGGTTGGCATTTT
TRBD1	-	TRBV29-1	TRBJ1-5	CSVTAGTGGGQPQHF	TGCAGCGTTACGGCCGGGACAGGGGGAGGGCAGCCCCAGCATTTT
-	few	TRBV2	TRBJ2-4	CASRTDSRDRGIQYF	TGTGCCAGCAGGACTGACTCCAGGGATCGCGGCATTCAGTACTTC
-	-	TRBV2	TRBJ2-2	CASSRQSSGTGELFF	TGTGCCAGCAGTCGACAGAGCTCGGGCACCGGGGAGCTGTTTTTT
-	-	TRBV28	TRBJ1-2	CASSPPRQGGGYTF	TGTGCCAGCAGCCCCCCCAGGCAAGGTGGAGGCTACACCTTC
-	-	TRBV7-5	TRBJ1-5	CARSLDRVSQPQHF	TGTGCCAGAAGCCTCGACAGGGTATCCCAGCCCCAGCATTTT
-	-	TRBV19	TRBJ1-2	CASSVSGLYGYTF	TGTGCCAGTAGTGTCTCAGGCTTGTATGGCTACACCTTC
TRBD1	few	TRBV7-9	TRBJ2-2	CASKGTANTGELFF	TGTGCCAGCAAAGGGACAGCGAACACCGGGGAGCTGTTTTTT
TRBD2	-	TRBV30	TRBJ2-1	CAWSGLAGSSYNEQFF	TGTGCCTGGAGTGGACTAGCGGGTAGCTCCTACAATGAGCAGTTCTTC
TRBD1	-	TRBV10-3	TRBJ1-2	CATSGQQSTNYGYTF	TGTGCCACCTCGGGACAGCAATCCACTAACTATGGCTACACCTTC
TRBD1	-	TRBV6-5	TRBJ1-5	CASSRGTGEQPQHF	TGTGCCAGCAGCCGAGGGACAGGGGAGCAGCCCCAGCATTTT
-	few	TRBV19	TRBJ1-5	CASSPRGGSNQPQHF	TGTGCCAGTAGTCCCCGGGGGGGTAGCAATCAGCCCCAGCATTTT
-	-	TRBV11-2	TRBJ2-7	CASSPQAGVSEQYF	TGTGCCAGCAGCCCCCAAGCAGGGGTGAGCGAGCAGTACTTC
TRBD1	-	TRBV7-6	TRBJ1-2	CASSPWTGELGGYTF	TGTGCCAGCAGCCCCTGGACAGGGGAATTGGGTGGCTACACCTTC
-	few	TRBV4-2	TRBJ2-7	CASSPHGYTGPQQYF	TGTGCCAGCAGCCCGCACGGGTATACGGGGCCGCAGCAGTACTTC
-	-	TRBV14	TRBJ2-1	CASSSDLLGYGNEQFF	TGTGCCAGCAGCTCAGACCTCCTAGGATATGGAAATGAGCAGTTCTTC
-	-	TRBV19	TRBJ2-1	CASSIGSGSSYNEQFF	TGTGCCAGTAGTATTGGAAGTGGGAGCTCCTACAATGAGCAGTTCTTC
-	few	TRBV9	TRBJ1-2	CASSGRNYGYTF	TGTGCCAGCAGCGGGAGGAACTATGGCTACACCTTC
-	-	TRBV6-6	TRBJ2-7	CASSRRTGEQYF	TGTGCCAGCAGCCGCCGGACTGGCGAGCAGTACTTC
-	-	TRBV30	TRBJ2-1	CAWTGDRNEQFF	TGTGCCTGGACAGGGGATCGGAATGAGCAGTTCTTC
-	-	TRBV7-2	TRBJ1-2	CASSLAPDLTVYGYTF	TGTGCCAGCAGCTTAGCGCCAGACCTCACCGTCTATGGCTACACCTTC
-	-	TRBV27	TRBJ2-6	CASRNGQKFGANVLTF	TGTGCCAGCAGGAACGGACAGAAGTTTGGGGCCAACGTCCTGACTTTC
-	-	TRBV7-6	TRBJ1-1	CASSLQGRVAFF	TGTGCCAGCAGCTTACAAGGCAGGGTAGCTTTCTTT
TRBD1	-	TRBV5-1	TRBJ2-1	CASSSGQAANEQFF	TGCGCCAGCAGCTCGGGACAGGCTGCGAATGAGCAGTTCTTC
TRBD1	-	TRBV14	TRBJ1-2	CASSQGQGDDGYTF	TGTGCCAGCAGCCAAGGCCAGGGGGACGACGGCTACACCTTC
TRBD1	-	TRBV6-5	TRBJ2-5	CASRGTVETQYF	TGTGCCAGCAGGGGGACAGTGGAGACCCAGTACTTC
TRBD1	-	TRBV6-5	TRBJ1-2	CASREQGGNGYTF	TGTGCCAGCAGGGAACAGGGGGGAAATGGCTACACCTTC
-	-	TRBV6-5	TRBJ2-7	CASSYSHRSSYEQYF	TGTGCCAGCAGTTACTCCCACAGGTCTTCCTACGAGCAGTACTTC
-	few	TRBV5-5	TRBJ2-2	CASSLNLRDPGELFF	TGTGCCAGCAGCTTGAACCTCAGGGACCCCGGGGAGCTGTTTTTT
-	-	TRBV5-1	TRBJ2-5	CASSLMATEGTQYF	TGCGCCAGCAGCTTGATGGCCACCGAGGGGACCCAGTACTTC
-	-	TRBV5-1	TRBJ2-5	CASSLAGWGETQYF	TGCGCCAGCAGCTTGGCCGGCTGGGGGGAGACCCAGTACTTC
TRBD2	-	TRBV7-3	TRBJ2-1	CASSTQAGGLNEQFF	TGTGCCAGCTCCACCCAGGCGGGAGGGCTTAATGAGCAGTTCTTC
-	-	TRBV10-2	TRBJ2-5	CASSEGTAGTQYF	TGCGCCAGCAGTGAGGGAACCGCTGGGACCCAGTACTTC
-	-	TRBV7-8	TRBJ1-3	CASSLVGDGNTIYF	TGTGCCAGCAGCTTAGTAGGGGATGGAAACACCATATATTTT
-	-	TRBV30	TRBJ1-1	CAWTLAGGSKEAFF	TGTGCCTGGACCCTCGCCGGAGGTTCGAAAGAAGCTTTCTTT
TRBD2	-	TRBV7-7	TRBJ2-3	CASSLAGADTDTQYF	TGTGCTAGCAGCTTAGCGGGCGCGGACACAGATACGCAGTATTTT
-	few	TRBV27	TRBJ1-5	CASSLSYDRYNQPQHF	TGTGCCAGCAGTTTATCGTACGACAGGTACAATCAGCCCCAGCATTTT
-	-	TRBV19	TRBJ1-1	CASSLRQRRGDTEAFF	TGTGCCAGTAGTCTCAGACAGCGCCGGGGGGACACTGAAGCTTTCTTT
TRBD2	-	TRBV6-5	TRBJ2-7	CASSYISGNHYEQYF	TGTGCCAGCAGTTACATTAGCGGGAATCACTACGAGCAGTACTTC
-	once	TRBV29-1	TRBJ1-2	CSVDSGFGGYTF	TGCAGCGTTGATTCAGGGTTCGGAGGCTACACCTTC
-	-	TRBV11-1	TRBJ2-5	CASSLGVREYQETQYF	TGTGCCAGCAGCTTAGGGGTGAGAGAGTACCAAGAGACCCAGTACTTC
-	once	TRBV30	TRBJ1-2	CAWTHGRGYTF	TGTGCCTGGACGCACGGGAGGGGCTACACCTTC
-	-	TRBV25-1	TRBJ2-6	CASSESSSGANVLTF	TGTGCCAGCAGTGAGTCCAGCTCTGGGGCCAACGTCCTGACTTTC
TRBD1	-	TRBV30	TRBJ2-7	CAWRHGTASSYEQYF	TGTGCCTGGAGGCACGGGACAGCCAGCTCCTACGAGCAGTACTTC